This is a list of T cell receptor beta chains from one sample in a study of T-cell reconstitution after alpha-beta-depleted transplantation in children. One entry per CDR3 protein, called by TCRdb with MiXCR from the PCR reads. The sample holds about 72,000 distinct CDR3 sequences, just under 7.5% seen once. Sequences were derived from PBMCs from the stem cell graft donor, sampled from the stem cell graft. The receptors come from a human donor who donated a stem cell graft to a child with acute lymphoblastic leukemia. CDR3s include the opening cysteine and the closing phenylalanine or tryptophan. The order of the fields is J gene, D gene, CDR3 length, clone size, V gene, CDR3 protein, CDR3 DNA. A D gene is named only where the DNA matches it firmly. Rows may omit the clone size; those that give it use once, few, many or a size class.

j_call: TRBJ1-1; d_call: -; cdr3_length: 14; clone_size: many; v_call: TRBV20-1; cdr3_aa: CSARVGTGGTEAFF; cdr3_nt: TGCAGTGCTAGAGTAGGGACGGGGGGGACTGAAGCTTTCTTT
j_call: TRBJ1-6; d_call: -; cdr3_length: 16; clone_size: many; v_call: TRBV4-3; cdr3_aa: CASSQDLRTPSSPLHF; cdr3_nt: TGCGCCAGCAGCCAAGATCTCCGGACACCTAGTTCACCCCTCCACTTT
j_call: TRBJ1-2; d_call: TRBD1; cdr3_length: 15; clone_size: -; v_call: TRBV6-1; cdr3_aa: CASSDQTTGGIGYTF; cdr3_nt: TGTGCCAGCAGTGACCAAACGACAGGGGGAATTGGCTACACCTTC
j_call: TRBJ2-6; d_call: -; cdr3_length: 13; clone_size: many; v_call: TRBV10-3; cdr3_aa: CAIKQGGANVLTF; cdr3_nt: TGTGCCATCAAGCAGGGTGGGGCCAACGTCCTGACTTTC
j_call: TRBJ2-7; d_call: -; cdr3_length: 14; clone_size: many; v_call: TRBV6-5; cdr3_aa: CASSYSGRAYEQYF; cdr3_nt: TGTGCCAGCAGTTACTCTGGCAGGGCTTACGAGCAGTACTTC
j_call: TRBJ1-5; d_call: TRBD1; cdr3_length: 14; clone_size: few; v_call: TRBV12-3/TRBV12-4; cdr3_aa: CASNHRGGNQPQHF; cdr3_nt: TGTGCCAGCAATCACAGGGGAGGGAATCAGCCCCAGCATTTT
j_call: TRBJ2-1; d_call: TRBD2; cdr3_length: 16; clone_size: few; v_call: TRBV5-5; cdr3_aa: CASSLETSGYYNEQFF; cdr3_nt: TGTGCCAGCAGCTTGGAGACTAGCGGATACTACAATGAGCAGTTCTTC
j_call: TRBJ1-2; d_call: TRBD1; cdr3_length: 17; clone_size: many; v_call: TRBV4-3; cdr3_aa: CASSQDPGQGSSYGYTF; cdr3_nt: TGCGCCAGCAGCCAAGATCCCGGACAGGGGAGTTCCTATGGCTACACCTTC
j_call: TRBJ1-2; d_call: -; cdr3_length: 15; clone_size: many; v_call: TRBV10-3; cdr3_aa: CSISEAAEQGYGYTF; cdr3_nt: TGTTCCATCAGTGAAGCGGCGGAGCAGGGGTATGGCTACACCTTC
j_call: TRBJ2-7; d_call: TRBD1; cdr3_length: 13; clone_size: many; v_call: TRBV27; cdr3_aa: CASSLQGANEQYF; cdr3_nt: TGTGCCAGCAGTTTGCAGGGGGCCAACGAGCAGTACTTC
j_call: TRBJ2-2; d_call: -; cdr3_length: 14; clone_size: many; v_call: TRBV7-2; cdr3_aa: CASSRDGAPGELFF; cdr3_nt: TGTGCCAGCAGCCGGGACGGAGCGCCCGGGGAGCTGTTTTTT
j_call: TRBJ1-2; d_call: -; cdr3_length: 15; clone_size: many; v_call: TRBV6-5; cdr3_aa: CASSPGGPPNYGYTF; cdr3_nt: TGTGCCAGCAGTCCTGGGGGCCCTCCGAACTATGGCTACACCTTC
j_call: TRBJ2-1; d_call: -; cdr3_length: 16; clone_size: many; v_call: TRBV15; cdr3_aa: CATSKEALSSYNEQFF; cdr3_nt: TGTGCCACCAGCAAAGAGGCACTAAGCTCCTACAATGAGCAGTTCTTC
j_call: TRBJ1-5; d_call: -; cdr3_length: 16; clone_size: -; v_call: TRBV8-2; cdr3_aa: CGGISGTGASNQPQHF; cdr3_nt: TGTGGCGGAATATCCGGGACAGGGGCGAGCAATCAGCCCCAGCATTTT
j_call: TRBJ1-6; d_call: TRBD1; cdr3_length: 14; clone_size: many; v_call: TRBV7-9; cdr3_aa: CASSARQGSSPLHF; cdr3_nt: TGTGCCAGCAGCGCACGACAGGGGAGTTCACCCCTCCACTTT
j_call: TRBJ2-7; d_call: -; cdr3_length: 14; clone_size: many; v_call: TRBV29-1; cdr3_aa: CSVWGEGSSYEQYF; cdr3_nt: TGCAGCGTATGGGGTGAGGGCAGCTCCTACGAGCAGTACTTC
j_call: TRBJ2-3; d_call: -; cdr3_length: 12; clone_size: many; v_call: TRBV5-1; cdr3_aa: CASSPGTDTQYF; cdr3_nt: TGCGCCAGCAGCCCTGGTACAGATACGCAGTATTTT
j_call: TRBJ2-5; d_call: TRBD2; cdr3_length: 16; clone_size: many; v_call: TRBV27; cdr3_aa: CASSPGTSGRRETQYF; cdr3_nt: TGTGCCAGCAGTCCAGGGACTAGCGGGAGGAGGGAGACCCAGTACTTC
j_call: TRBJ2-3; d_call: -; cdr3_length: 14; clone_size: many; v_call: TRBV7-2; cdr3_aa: CASSPNAGADTQYF; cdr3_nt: TGTGCCAGCAGCCCCAATGCAGGAGCAGATACGCAGTATTTT
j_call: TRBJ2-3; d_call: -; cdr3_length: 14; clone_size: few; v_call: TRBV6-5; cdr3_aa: CATRSGFSTDTQYF; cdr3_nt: TGTGCCACCCGCTCTGGTTTTTCAACAGATACGCAGTATTTT
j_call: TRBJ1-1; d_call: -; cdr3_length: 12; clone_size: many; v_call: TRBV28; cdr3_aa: CASAPVGTEAFF; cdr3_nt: TGTGCCAGCGCGCCCGTAGGAACTGAAGCTTTCTTT
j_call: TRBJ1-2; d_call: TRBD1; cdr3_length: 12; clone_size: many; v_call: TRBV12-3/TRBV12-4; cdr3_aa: CASASTGAGYTF; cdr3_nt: TGTGCCAGCGCTTCGACAGGGGCTGGCTACACCTTC
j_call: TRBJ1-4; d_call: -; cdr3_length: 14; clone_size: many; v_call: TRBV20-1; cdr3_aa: CSAPPAGGAEKLFF; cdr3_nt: TGCAGTGCTCCCCCGGCGGGGGGTGCTGAAAAACTGTTTTTT
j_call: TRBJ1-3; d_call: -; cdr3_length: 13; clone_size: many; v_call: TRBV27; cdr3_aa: CASSLNSGNTIYF; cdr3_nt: TGTGCCAGCAGTTTGAACTCTGGAAACACCATATATTTT
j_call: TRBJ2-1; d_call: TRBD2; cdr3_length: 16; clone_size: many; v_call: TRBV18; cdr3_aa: CASSPPRTRTYNEQFF; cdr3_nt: TGTGCCAGCTCACCACCCCGGACTAGAACCTACAATGAGCAGTTCTTC
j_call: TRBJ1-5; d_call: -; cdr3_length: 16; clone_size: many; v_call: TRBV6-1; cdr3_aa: CASSEVGPRGNQPQHF; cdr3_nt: TGTGCCAGCAGTGAAGTTGGTCCGAGGGGCAATCAGCCCCAGCATTTT
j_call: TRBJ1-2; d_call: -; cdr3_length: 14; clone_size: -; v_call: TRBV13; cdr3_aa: CASSSSGTLYGYTF; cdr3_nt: TGTGCCAGCAGCTCGTCCGGGACCCTCTATGGCTACACCTTC
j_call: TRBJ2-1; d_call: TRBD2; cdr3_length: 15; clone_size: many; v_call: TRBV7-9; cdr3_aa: CASSPLAGGPVEQFF; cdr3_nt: TGTGCCAGCAGCCCCCTAGCGGGAGGGCCTGTTGAGCAGTTCTTC
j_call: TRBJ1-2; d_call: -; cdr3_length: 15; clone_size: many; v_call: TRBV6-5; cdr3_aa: CASSAPEGANYGYTF; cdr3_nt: TGTGCCAGCAGCGCCCCTGAGGGGGCTAACTATGGCTACACCTTC
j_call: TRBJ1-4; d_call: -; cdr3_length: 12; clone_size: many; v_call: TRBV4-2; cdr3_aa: CASSLLSEKLFF; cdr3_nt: TGTGCCAGCAGCCTGCTAAGTGAAAAACTGTTTTTT
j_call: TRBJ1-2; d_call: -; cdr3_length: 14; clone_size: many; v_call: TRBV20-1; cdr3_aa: CSARDTTENYGYTF; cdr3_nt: TGCAGTGCTAGGGATACGACGGAGAACTATGGCTACACCTTC
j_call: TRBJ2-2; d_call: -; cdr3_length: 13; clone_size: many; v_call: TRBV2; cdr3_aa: CASEDNQSRELFF; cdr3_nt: TGTGCCAGCGAGGACAACCAGTCTCGGGAGCTGTTTTTT
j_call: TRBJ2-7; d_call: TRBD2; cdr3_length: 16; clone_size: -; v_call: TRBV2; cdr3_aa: CASSEALWAGENEQYF; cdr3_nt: TGTGCCAGCAGTGAAGCGCTTTGGGCGGGGGAGAACGAGCAGTACTTC
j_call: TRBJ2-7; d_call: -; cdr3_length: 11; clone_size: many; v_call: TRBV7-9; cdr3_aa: CASSPGYEQYF; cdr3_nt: TGTGCCAGCAGCCCTGGGTACGAGCAGTACTTC